This TCR beta chain emerged from a study of early T cells in non-severe SARS-CoV-2 infection. On the study more broadly: Bulk RNA from unsorted whole blood was sequenced; chains were unpaired. Regarding the study as a whole: Clonotype matching in VDJdb favored anti-spike CD8 responses and did not capture private and CD4 specificities.

Per germline, CDR1 SNHLY and CDR2 FYNNEI. The CDR3 is 14 amino acids. Losses at the gene ends were 3 bases for V and 8 bases for J; bases not matched to a gene: 4. Each single cDNA molecule received a unique molecular identifier. TCRdb fed the 5' RACE reads into MiXCR, producing one record per CDR3 protein. The sample yields under 60,000 distinct CDR3 sequences, around a tenth seen once. Ten or more counts support this clonotype. Its antigen is not identified. This chain links TRBV2 with TRBJ1-4; 9 bases align to TRBD1. Sequenced material: whole blood, taken at baseline. The TCR comes from an adult who was a healthcare worker with PCR-confirmed SARS-CoV-2 infection or an uninfected control (not recorded which). CDR3 residues: CASSDRTGEEKLFF. CDR3 in DNA: TGTGCCAGCAGTGATCGGACAGGGGAAGAAAAACTGTTTTTT.